The 10 T cell receptor beta chains presented below share a single source sample, sequenced in a study of blood T cell repertoires in COVID-19. Data came from immunoSEQ multiplex PCR; TCRdb stores just in-frame clones and leaves some out. The repertoire holds 210,000 or so clones, with 80% as singletons. The sample taken for sequencing was PBMCs or T cells enriched from blood (not recorded which). These receptor sequences come from a woman aged 40-49 years with acute COVID-19.

The V gene is TRBV29-1, the J gene TRBJ1-6; 8 nucleotides align to TRBD1. The CDR3 has 13 residues. J was trimmed by 7 bases and V by 7 bases; bases with no gene match: 6. Germline V CDR1 and CDR2: SQVTM, ANQGSEA. For the CDR3, the DNA is TGCAGCGCCGGACAGGGTCCGAATTCACCCCTCCACTTT. It encodes CSAGQGPNSPLHF.

The chain links TRBV5-1 to TRBJ1-1; the D gene is possibly TRBD1 (5 bases). Trimming removed 5 bases from V and 1 base from J, with 12 bases in between. This CDR3 has 14 amino acids. The germline V gene has CDR1 SGHRS and CDR2 YFSETQ. The CDR3 DNA reads as TGCGCCAGCAGTAACAGGCCAAGGAACACTGAAGCTTTCTTT. Translation: CASSNRPRNTEAFF.

The V call is TRBV30, the J call TRBJ1-1; TRBD1 might be the D (5 bases). Germline-derived CDR1 and CDR2 are GTSNPN and SVGIG (reference sequence). The CDR3 covers 14 residues. Trimming stripped 0 bases from V and 2 bases from J, with 10 bases between. The CDR3 DNA is TGTGCCTGGAGTGTAGCAGGGCGAAACACTGAAGCTTTCTTT. Translation: CAWSVAGRNTEAFF.

This rearrangement joins TRBV5-4 to TRBJ1-6, with TRBD1 identical over 7 bases. CDR1 SGHNT and CDR2 YYREEE come from the germline V gene (reference sequence). Trimming removed 3 bases from V and 5 bases from J; junction bases left unmatched: 5. The CDR3 covers 15 residues. The CDR3 region is CASSSTGINNSPLHF. The CDR3 coding sequence is TGTGCCAGCAGCTCGACAGGGATCAATAATTCACCCCTCCACTTT.

V usage is TRBV7-3 and J usage is TRBJ2-1; 10 nucleotides align to TRBD2. The CDR3 is 16 amino acids. Trimming removed 3 bases from V and 12 bases from J; junction bases left unmatched: 14. Per germline, CDR1 SGHTA and CDR2 FQGTGA. CDR3 coding DNA: TGTGCCAGCAGCTTGTGGTTAGCGGGAGGTCCTCCCAGGCAGTTCTTC. Protein sequence: CASSLWLAGGPPRQFF.

This clone occurred once. This sequence joins TRBV7-3 and TRBJ2-7; 10 bases match TRBD1. V lost 6 bases to trimming and J lost 5 bases; unmatched junction nucleotides: 10. This CDR3 comprises 15 residues. Germline V CDR1 and CDR2: SGHTA, FQGTGA. CDR3 in DNA: TGTGCCAGCAGATCCCCGGGACAGGGGTCCAACGAGCAGTACTTC. This codes for CASRSPGQGSNEQYF.

This rearrangement joins TRBV27 to TRBJ1-5; D not certain. Germline-derived CDR1 and CDR2 are MNHEY and SMNVEV (reference sequence). The CDR3 is made up of 13 amino acids. V lost 6 bases and J 4 bases, leaving 10 bases between the germline ends. The DNA of the CDR3 is TGTGCCAGCAGAGGAGGGCTAAATCAGCCCCAGCATTTT. It yields the protein CASRGGLNQPQHF.

The chain has TRBV29-1 and TRBJ1-2, with 7 positions matching TRBD1. Germline CDR1 reads SQVTM; CDR2 reads ANQGSEA. The ends lost 0 bases at V and 4 bases at J; junction bases unmatched: 5. The CDR3 runs to 14 residues. The CDR3 is CSVEDYRGAYGYTF. The CDR3 coding sequence is TGCAGCGTTGAAGACTACAGGGGTGCCTATGGCTACACCTTC.

This rearrangement joins TRBV9 to TRBJ2-7; a possible D gene is TRBD1 (5 bases). The V and J ends lost 0 bases and 2 bases respectively, with 12 bases between them. CDR1 and CDR2 (germline): SGDLS, YYNGEE. The CDR3 runs to 15 residues. The CDR3 nucleotides read TGTGCCAGCAGCGTAGAGTCAGGGATTACCTACGAGCAGTACTTC. Protein product: CASSVESGITYEQYF.

The chain employs TRBV2 and TRBJ2-7; the match to TRBD1 covers 10 bases. This CDR3 has 14 amino acids. V was pared by 8 bases and J by 1 base, with 5 bases of the junction left unmatched. Germline CDR1 reads SNHLY; CDR2 reads FYNNEI. CDR3 nucleotide sequence: TGTGCCAGCGGGAGGGACAGGGGATCCTACGAGCAGTACTTC. Residues: CASGRDRGSYEQYF.